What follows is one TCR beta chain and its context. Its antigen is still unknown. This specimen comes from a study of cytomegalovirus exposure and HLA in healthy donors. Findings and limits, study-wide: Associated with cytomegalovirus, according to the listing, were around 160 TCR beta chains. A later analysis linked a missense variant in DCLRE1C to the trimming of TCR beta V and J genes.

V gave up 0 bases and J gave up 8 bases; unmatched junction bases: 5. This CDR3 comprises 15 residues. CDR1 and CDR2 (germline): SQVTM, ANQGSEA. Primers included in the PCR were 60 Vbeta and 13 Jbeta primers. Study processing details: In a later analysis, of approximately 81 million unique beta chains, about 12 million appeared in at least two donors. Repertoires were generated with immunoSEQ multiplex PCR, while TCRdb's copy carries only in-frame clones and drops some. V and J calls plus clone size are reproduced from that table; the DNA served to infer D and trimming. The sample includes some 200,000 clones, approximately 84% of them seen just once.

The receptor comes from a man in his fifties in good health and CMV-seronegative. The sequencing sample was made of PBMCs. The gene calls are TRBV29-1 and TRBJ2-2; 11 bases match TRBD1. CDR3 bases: TGCAGCGTTGAAGAATGGGACAGGGGGATGGGGGAGCTGTTTTTT. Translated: CSVEEWDRGMGELFF.